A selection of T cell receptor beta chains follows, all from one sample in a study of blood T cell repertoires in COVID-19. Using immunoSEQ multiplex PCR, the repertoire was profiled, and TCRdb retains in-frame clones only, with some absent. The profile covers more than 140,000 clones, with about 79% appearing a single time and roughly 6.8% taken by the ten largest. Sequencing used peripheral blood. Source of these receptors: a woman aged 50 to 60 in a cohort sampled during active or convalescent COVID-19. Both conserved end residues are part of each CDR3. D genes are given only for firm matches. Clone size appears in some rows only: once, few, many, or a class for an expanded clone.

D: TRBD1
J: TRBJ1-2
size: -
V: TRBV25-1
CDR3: CASSKTGSNYGYTF
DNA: TGTGCCAGCAGTAAGACAGGGTCCAACTATGGCTACACCTTC

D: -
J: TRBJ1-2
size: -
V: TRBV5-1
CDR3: CASSLVAGLVYGYTF
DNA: TGCGCCAGCAGCTTGGTAGCAGGGCTAGTCTATGGCTACACCTTC

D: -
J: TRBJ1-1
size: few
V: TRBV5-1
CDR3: CASSSGQTLEAFF
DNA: TGCGCCAGCAGCTCGGGACAAACACTTGAAGCTTTCTTT

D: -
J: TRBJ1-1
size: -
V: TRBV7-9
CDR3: CASSLDGHNTEAFF
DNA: TGTGCCAGCAGCTTAGATGGACATAACACTGAAGCTTTCTTT

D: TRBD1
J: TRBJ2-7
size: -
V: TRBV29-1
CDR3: CSVEAGQGYEQYF
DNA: TGCAGCGTTGAAGCTGGACAGGGCTACGAGCAGTACTTC

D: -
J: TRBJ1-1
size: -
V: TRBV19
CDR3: CASSIQEWMGTEAFF
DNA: TGTGCCAGTAGTATCCAGGAATGGATGGGTACTGAAGCTTTCTTT

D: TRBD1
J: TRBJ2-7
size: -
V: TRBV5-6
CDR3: CASSWTGGYEQYF
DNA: TGTGCCAGCAGCTGGACAGGGGGCTACGAGCAGTACTTC

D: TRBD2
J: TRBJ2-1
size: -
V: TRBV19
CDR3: CASSQPAGRGDNEQFF
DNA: TGTGCCAGTAGCCAACCCGCGGGGCGGGGGGACAATGAGCAGTTCTTC

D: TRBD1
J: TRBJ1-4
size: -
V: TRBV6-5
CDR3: CASSYSTGKGEKLFF
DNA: TGTGCCAGCAGTTACTCGACAGGGAAGGGAGAAAAACTGTTTTTT

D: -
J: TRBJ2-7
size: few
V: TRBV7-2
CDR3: CASSSDSGPYEQYF
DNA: TGTGCCAGCAGCTCGGACAGCGGTCCCTACGAGCAGTACTTC

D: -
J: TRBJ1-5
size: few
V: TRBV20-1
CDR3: CSASDGVSNQPQHF
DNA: TGCAGTGCTAGTGACGGGGTCAGCAATCAGCCCCAGCATTTT

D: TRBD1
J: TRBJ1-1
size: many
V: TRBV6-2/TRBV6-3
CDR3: CASSYTTGVTEAFF
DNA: TGTGCCAGCAGTTACACAACAGGGGTTACTGAAGCTTTCTTT

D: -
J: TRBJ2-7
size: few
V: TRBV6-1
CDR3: CASSEGGHSYEQYF
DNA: TGTGCCAGCAGTGAAGGTGGACACTCCTACGAGCAGTACTTC

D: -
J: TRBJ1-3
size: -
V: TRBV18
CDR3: CASSPPNPTSSGNTIYF
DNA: TGTGCCAGCTCACCACCGAATCCAACGAGCTCTGGAAACACCATATATTTT

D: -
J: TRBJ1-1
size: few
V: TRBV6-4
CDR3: CASSDGLENTEAFF
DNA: TGTGCCAGCAGTGACGGACTGGAGAACACTGAAGCTTTCTTT

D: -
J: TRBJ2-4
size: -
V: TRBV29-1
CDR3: CSVEGGAKNIQYF
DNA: TGCAGCGTTGAAGGAGGGGCCAAAAACATTCAGTACTTC

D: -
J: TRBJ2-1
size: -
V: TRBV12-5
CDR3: CASGLRRAGRYNEQFF
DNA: TGTGCTAGTGGTTTGAGGAGGGCGGGACGTTACAATGAGCAGTTCTTC

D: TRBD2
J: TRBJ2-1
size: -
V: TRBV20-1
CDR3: CGSGGHNEQFF
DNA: TGCGGTAGCGGGGGGCACAATGAGCAGTTCTTC

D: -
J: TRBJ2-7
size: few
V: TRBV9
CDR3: CASSVAQRTYEQYF
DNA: TGTGCCAGCAGCGTAGCACAGCGGACTTACGAGCAGTACTTC

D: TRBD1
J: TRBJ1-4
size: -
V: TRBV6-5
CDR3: CATRLDRAREKLFF
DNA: TGTGCCACCAGGCTGGACAGGGCAAGGGAAAAACTGTTTTTT

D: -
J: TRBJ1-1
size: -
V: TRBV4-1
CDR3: CASSLLGGAEAFF
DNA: TGCGCCAGCAGCCTCCTGGGGGGGGCCGAAGCTTTCTTT

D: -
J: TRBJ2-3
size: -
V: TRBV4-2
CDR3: CASSQEQALTDTQYF
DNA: TGTGCCAGCAGCCAAGAACAGGCTCTCACAGATACGCAGTATTTT

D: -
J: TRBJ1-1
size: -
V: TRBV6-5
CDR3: CASSGTGYAEAFF
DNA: TGTGCCAGCAGCGGTACGGGGTATGCTGAAGCTTTCTTT

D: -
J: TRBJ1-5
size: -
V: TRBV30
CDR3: CAWSSGGVQPQHF
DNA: TGTGCCTGGAGTAGCGGCGGGGTCCAGCCCCAGCATTTT

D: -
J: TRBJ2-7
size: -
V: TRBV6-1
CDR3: CASSEAQRGGYEQYF
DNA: TGTGCCAGCAGTGAAGCCCAGAGGGGGGGCTACGAGCAGTACTTC

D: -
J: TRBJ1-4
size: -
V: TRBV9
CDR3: CASSVGQGNEKLFF
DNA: TGTGCCAGCAGCGTAGGGCAGGGGAATGAAAAACTGTTTTTT

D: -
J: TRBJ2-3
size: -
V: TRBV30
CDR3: CAWSVLSGDTQYF
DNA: TGTGCCTGGAGTGTACTTTCAGGGGATACGCAGTATTTT

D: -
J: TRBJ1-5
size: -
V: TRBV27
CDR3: CASSLQGSLGPQHF
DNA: TGTGCCAGCAGTTTACAGGGTAGTCTCGGGCCCCAGCATTTT

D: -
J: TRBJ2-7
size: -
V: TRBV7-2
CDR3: CASSLMRHLAYEQYF
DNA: TGTGCCAGCAGCTTAATGCGGCACCTTGCCTACGAGCAGTACTTC

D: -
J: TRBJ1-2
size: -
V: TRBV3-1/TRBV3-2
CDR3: CASSQAATVNYGYTF
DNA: TGTGCCAGCAGCCAAGCCGCGACAGTAAACTATGGCTACACCTTC

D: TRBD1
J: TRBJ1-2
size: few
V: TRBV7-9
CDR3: CASTGQGDFGYTF
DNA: TGTGCCAGCACCGGACAGGGAGATTTTGGCTACACCTTC

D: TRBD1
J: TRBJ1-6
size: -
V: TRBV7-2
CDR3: CASSRGQGGNSPLHF
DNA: TGTGCCAGCAGCCGGGGACAGGGGGGCAATTCACCCCTCCACTTT

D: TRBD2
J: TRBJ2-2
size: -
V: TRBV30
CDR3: CAWRGLANTGELFF
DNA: TGTGCCTGGAGAGGACTAGCGAACACCGGGGAGCTGTTTTTT

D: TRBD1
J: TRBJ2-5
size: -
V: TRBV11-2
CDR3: CASSTSPTGIQETQYF
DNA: TGTGCCAGCAGCACTTCTCCGACAGGGATACAAGAGACCCAGTACTTC

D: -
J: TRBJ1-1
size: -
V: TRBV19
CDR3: CASSIQGRGTEAFF
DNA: TGTGCCAGTAGTATTCAAGGTAGAGGCACTGAAGCTTTCTTT

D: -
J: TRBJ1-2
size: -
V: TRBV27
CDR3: CASSLGLLYGYTF
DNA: TGTGCCAGCAGTTTGGGACTGCTCTATGGCTACACCTTC

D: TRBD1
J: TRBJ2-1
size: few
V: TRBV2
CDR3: CASTQGQAENEQFF
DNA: TGTGCCAGCACCCAAGGACAGGCTGAAAATGAGCAGTTCTTC

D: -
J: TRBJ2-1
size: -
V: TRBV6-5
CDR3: CASQDSPNEQFF
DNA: TGTGCCAGCCAGGACAGCCCTAATGAGCAGTTCTTC

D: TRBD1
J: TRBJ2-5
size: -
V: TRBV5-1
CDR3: CASSLAPTGGEETQYF
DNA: TGCGCCAGCAGCTTGGCACCAACAGGGGGCGAGGAGACCCAGTACTTC

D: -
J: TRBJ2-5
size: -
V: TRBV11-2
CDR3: CASSLVIQETQYF
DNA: TGTGCCAGCAGCTTAGTCATCCAAGAGACCCAGTACTTC

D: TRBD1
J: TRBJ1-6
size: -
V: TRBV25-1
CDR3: CASSVTGGRSLHF
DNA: TGTGCCAGCAGCGTTACAGGGGGTAGGTCCCTCCACTTT

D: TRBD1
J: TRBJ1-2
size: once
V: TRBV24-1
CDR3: CATSDFGDSPHGYTF
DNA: TGTGCCACCAGTGATTTCGGGGACAGCCCTCATGGCTACACCTTC

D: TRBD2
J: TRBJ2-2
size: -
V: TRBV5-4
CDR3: CASSPPGGGAVTGELFF
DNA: TGTGCCAGCAGCCCGCCTGGCGGGGGGGCCGTCACCGGGGAGCTGTTTTTT

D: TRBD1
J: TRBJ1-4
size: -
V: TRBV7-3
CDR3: CASSLRFAAGGNEKLFF
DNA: TGTGCCAGCAGCTTAAGGTTCGCGGCAGGGGGTAATGAAAAACTGTTTTTT

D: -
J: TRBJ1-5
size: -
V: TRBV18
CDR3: CASSPIREGNQPQHF
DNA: TGTGCCAGCTCACCAATCAGGGAGGGCAATCAGCCCCAGCATTTT

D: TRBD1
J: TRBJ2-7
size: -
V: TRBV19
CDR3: CASNPSGTGGSYEQYF
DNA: TGTGCCAGTAATCCGAGCGGGACAGGGGGCTCCTACGAGCAGTACTTC

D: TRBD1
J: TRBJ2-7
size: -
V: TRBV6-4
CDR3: CASSILTDRERNKTYEQYF
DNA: TGTGCCAGCAGCATTCTAACCGACAGGGAGCGGAATAAGACCTACGAGCAGTACTTC

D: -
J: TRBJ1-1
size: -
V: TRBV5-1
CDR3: CASSPRGLLGNTEAFF
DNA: TGCGCCAGCAGCCCCCGCGGGTTATTGGGGAACACTGAAGCTTTCTTT

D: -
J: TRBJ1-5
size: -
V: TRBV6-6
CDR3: CASRTGVSNQPQHF
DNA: TGTGCCAGCAGGACCGGGGTTAGCAATCAGCCCCAGCATTTT

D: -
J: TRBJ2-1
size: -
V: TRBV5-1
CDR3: CASSLMGGPGEQFF
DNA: TGCGCCAGCAGCTTGATGGGGGGGCCGGGGGAGCAGTTCTTC

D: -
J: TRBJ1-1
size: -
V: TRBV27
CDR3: CASSETASNTEAFF
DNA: TGTGCCAGCAGCGAGACAGCATCGAACACTGAAGCTTTCTTT

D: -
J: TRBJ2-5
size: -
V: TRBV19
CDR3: CASTASPGAKTQYF
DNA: TGTGCCAGTACCGCCAGCCCAGGGGCGAAGACCCAGTACTTC